What follows is one TCR beta chain and its context. There is no known antigen for this receptor. Base qualities are not at hand, and no much larger clone is one base apart. The CDR3 runs 15 amino acids, cysteine and phenylalanine included. Of all the DNA, just the CDR3 is kept, 45 bases in frame from base 1. Cut back by 6 bases and 1 base, the V and J ends lie 15 bases apart. CDR1 and CDR2 were assigned from the germline V gene (reference sequence) as LNHDA and SQIVND. The treatment or condition label of this sample denotes: 10-day PBMC culture with coronavirus spike peptide pools or control peptides (ViraFEST assay). The study used the ViraFEST assay, which expanded antigen-specific T cells with peptide pools and then identified expanded clonotypes by TCR sequencing. The convalescent patients' positive SARS-CoV-2 PCR tests fell between March and December 2020, which was before the Alpha, Beta and Delta variants emerged in the United States. PBMCs were cultured at approximately 2.1 million per well in IMDM supplemented with roughly 5.2% human AB serum and about 10 IU/ml IL-2, with about 11 ug/ml peptide pools added. On days 3 and 7, half of the culture medium was replaced with fresh IL-2-containing medium. After around 11 days of culture, CD4+ T cells were isolated by negative selection using the EasySep CD4+ T cell isolation kit. PBMCs were separated from whole blood using Ficoll-Paque Plus gradient centrifugation and then either used fresh or cryopreserved at -140C. Each culture condition was generally run in triplicate wells.

The data derive from a study of vaccination and CD4 T cells after COVID-19 (dated by TCRdb to between 2021 and 2023). Study-level background: Convalescent patients had a positive SARS-CoV-2 result on nasal swab PCR, and of these patients, several had mild disease and one had severe disease. Post-vaccine blood samples were obtained a median of approximately 70 days after the second vaccine dose, with a range of roughly 13 to 250 days. The cultures were stimulated with overlapping spike peptide pools from SARS-CoV-2 and from the common cold coronaviruses HCoV-NL63, HCoV-OC43 and HCoV-229E. Post-COVID blood samples from convalescent patients were collected a median of approximately 93 days after diagnosis, with a range of roughly 30 to 170 days. As controls, cultures received a CEFX viral epitope pool (the positive control), an HIV-1 Nef peptide pool (the negative control), or no peptide at all. In fewer than 12 COVID-19 convalescent patients and a few infection-naive healthy vaccine recipients, researchers compared the spike-specific CD4+ TCR repertoire from before mRNA vaccination with the repertoire from after. Each participant got two doses of either the Pfizer-BioNTech BNT162b2 vaccine (n=8) or the Moderna mRNA-1273 vaccine (n=2). Six males and four females were included in the convalescent cohort, with two Hispanic individuals, seven Caucasians, two Asians and one multiracial person represented. Results the study describes overall, beyond this receptor: The median count of SARS-CoV-2-reactive clonotypes went up from around 20 after infection to roughly 38 after vaccination, although the change was not significant. Among convalescent patients, a median about 86% of the SARS-CoV-2-reactive clones seen after vaccination appeared only after vaccination, which suggests priming specific to the vaccine. The study included relatively few convalescent patients and did not analyze early timepoints after natural infection. Of the vaccine-specific clones found in convalescent patients, nearly all (304 of 307) were mono-reactive for SARS-CoV-2 spike instead of being cross-reactive with common cold coronaviruses.

Library creation used PCR. DNA from cultured CD4+ T cells was subjected to TCR sequencing with the Oncomine TCR Beta short-read assay at the Johns Hopkins FTIC core. Genomic DNA was extracted from the cultured CD4+ T cells with the QIAamp micro DNA kit. The Oncomine TCR Beta libraries from cultured CD4+ T cells were pooled using unique dual indexes and then sequenced on an Illumina iSeq 100. In the original analysis: Non-productive sequences were removed, and CDR3s not starting with C, not ending with F or W, or shorter than 7 amino acids were discarded. Antigen-specific clonotypes were identified using the MANAFEST web application through comparison of peptide-stimulated wells with reference and other culture wells. To be called positive, a clone needed an FDR below 0.05, an odds ratio above 5, and a productive frequency above 0.1% in at least two of three replicate wells. Clonotypes that were significantly expanded in both SARS-CoV-2 spike wells and at least one common cold coronavirus spike condition were defined as cross-reactive. Levenshtein distances (stringdist) and unrooted phylogenetic trees (ape) in R version 3.6.1 were used to assess CDR3 homology. In-frame beta chains were kept once TCRdb had trimmed the public reads at Q25 with fastp and called clones with MiXCR. Each CDR3 protein gets just one entry, which takes the most common genes and DNA from the rows behind it. For this entry, the V and J calls and clone size follow TCRdb and not the study's own pipeline. For this sample there are around 17,000 distinct CDR3 sequences; approximately 70% appear just once. Jointly, the top ten make up roughly 16% of the sample.

Sequenced sample: CD4+ T cells from blood, cultured in vitro. This sequence originates from a human donor who had recovered from COVID-19. In this chain, TRBV19 is recombined with TRBJ1-2, with the D gene call left open. Read as DNA, the sequence is TGTGCCAGTAGCAACCCGGGAGGAGTTAACTATGGCTACACCTTC. Its coded protein is CASSNPGGVNYGYTF.